This T cell receptor (beta chain) was retrieved from a study of CD8 T cells in ankylosing spondylitis. TCRdb passed the 5' RACE reads through MiXCR, listing each CDR3 protein once. The profile covers approximately 250,000 distinct CDR3 sequences, with roughly a third appearing a single time and approximately 4.4% taken by the ten largest. A few counts support this clonotype. The sequence was collected from a male donor with ankylosing spondylitis or in good health (not recorded which). The sequencing sample was made of blood, either unsorted or a sorted T cell fraction (not recorded which).

The CDR3: CASSPLGGGNQPQHF. The CDR3 DNA reads as TGTGCCAGCAGTCCCCTGGGTGGGGGTAACCAGCCCCAGCATTTT. The chain employs TRBV12-3 or TRBV12-4 and TRBJ1-5; maybe TRBD1 (5 bases). V was clipped by 5 bases and J by 7 bases, with 18 bases between them. The CDR3 has 15 residues.